This entry lists 13 T cell receptor beta chains sequenced from one sample in a study of technical replicates of blood from a handful of donors. The table came from immunoSEQ multiplex PCR; TCRdb's copy has only in-frame clones and leaves some out. The profile shows roughly 93,000 clones, 95% of them singletons. Sequenced sample: T cells isolated from PBMCs. The receptors here all came from a human donor in good health.

The rearrangement joins TRBV6-4 to TRBJ2-3, with 9 bases identical to TRBD2. The V gene end was trimmed by 2 bases and the J gene end by 8 bases; junction bases not matched to a gene: 8. CDR1 is MRHNA and CDR2 is SNTAGT in the germline V gene. The CDR3 has 15 amino acids. DNA of the CDR3: TGTGCCAGCAGTGACCTTCGTAGCGGGAGAGGTACGCAGTATTTT. This encodes CASSDLRSGRGTQYF.

The chain is built from TRBV30 and TRBJ1-1; D perhaps matches TRBD1 (6 bases). Germline V gene lookup returns CDR1 GTSNPN and CDR2 SVGIG (reference sequence). This CDR3 has 13 residues. V lost 3 bases to trimming and J lost 10 bases, with 18 bases between them. Here the CDR3 DNA reads TGTGCCTGGAGAACAGGGCGAAGGGTTGGAGCTTTCTTT. Encoded protein: CAWRTGRRVGAFF.

V usage is TRBV6-5 and J usage is TRBJ2-1; D ambiguous. The CDR3 runs to 16 residues. Per the germline V gene, CDR1 is MNHEY and CDR2 is SVGAGI. Trimming removed 0 bases at V and 2 bases at J, with 11 bases between. The CDR3 region has the DNA TGTGCCAGCAGTTACTCGGTCCGGAGCCCCTACAATGAGCAGTTCTTC. Encoded protein: CASSYSVRSPYNEQFF.

This clone occurred a few times. The V and J genes are TRBV5-1 and TRBJ2-1; 9 bases map to TRBD2. The junction had 0 bases not matched to a gene; V was cut back by 8 bases and J by 0 bases. There are 13 residues in the CDR3. CDR1 is SGHRS, CDR2 YFSETQ, per germline. Here the CDR3 reads CASSGSSYNEQFF. In DNA, the CDR3 is TGCGCCAGTAGCGGGAGCTCCTACAATGAGCAGTTCTTC.

J is TRBJ1-1 and V is TRBV4-1, with 11 bases lining up with TRBD1. Germline lookup yields CDR1 MGHRA and CDR2 YSYEKL. This CDR3 spans 15 amino acids. V lost 3 bases, J lost 3 bases, and 3 bases stayed unmatched. CDR3 loop: CASSHGQGAHTEAFF. DNA for the CDR3: TGCGCCAGCAGCCACGGACAGGGGGCGCACACTGAAGCTTTCTTT.

The rearrangement joins TRBV6-1 to TRBJ2-5; TRBD2 matches at 10 bases. This CDR3 contains 20 residues. Trimming removed 2 bases from V and 2 bases from J; junction bases left unmatched: 17. Germline V CDR1 and CDR2: MNHNS, SASEGT. CDR3 loop: CASSELNFRTSGGGQETQYF. The CDR3 DNA follows: TGTGCCAGCAGTGAATTGAATTTTCGGACTAGCGGAGGTGGGCAAGAGACCCAGTACTTC.

This chain uses TRBV15 with TRBJ2-7, with TRBD1 matching over 9 bases. The trim removed 4 bases at V and 2 bases at J, leaving 12 bases unmatched. The CDR3 length is 17 residues. Germline CDR1 and CDR2: LNHNV and YYDKDF (reference sequence). CDR3 bases: TGTGCCACCAGCAAAAAGCTTACCGGGACAGGGACCTACGAGCAGTACTTC. Encoded protein: CATSKKLTGTGTYEQYF.

V is TRBV27 and J is TRBJ1-2, with D perhaps matching TRBD1 (6 bases). CDR1 and CDR2 from the germline V gene are MNHEY and SMNVEV (reference sequence). This CDR3 is built from 14 residues. V gave up 2 bases and J gave up 2 bases, with 9 bases separating them. Here the CDR3 DNA reads TGTGCCAGCAGTTTAACAGGGTTAAACTATGGCTACACCTTC. It codes for CASSLTGLNYGYTF.

This clone was counted only a few times. CDR3 in amino acids: CASSLAGEGNYGYTF. The CDR3 DNA sequence: TGTGCCAGCAGCTTGGCAGGGGAGGGCAACTATGGCTACACCTTC. The chain carries TRBV5-4 and TRBJ1-2, with D maybe TRBD1 (6 bases). The V gene lost 0 bases and the J gene lost 2 bases, with 11 bases spanning the gap. The CDR3 is 15 amino acids. Germline values: CDR1 SGHNT, CDR2 YYREEE (reference sequence). The complete variable domain, with remaining parts taken from reference TRBV5-4 and TRBJ1-2, reads ETGVTQSPTHLIKTRGQQVTLRCSSQSGHNTVSWYQQALGQGPQFIFQYYREEENGRGNFPPRFSGLQFPNYSSELNVNALELDDSALYLCASSLAGEGNYGYTFGSGTRLTVV.

CDR3 in amino acids: CASSLNRGLEGYTF. The CDR3 nucleotides read TGTGCCAGCAGTTTAAACAGGGGGCTGGAGGGCTACACCTTC. The rearrangement uses TRBV27 and TRBJ1-2; 9 bases are shared with TRBD1. The J segment lost 8 bases and the V segment lost 2 bases, leaving 6 bases of the junction unmatched. This CDR3 has 14 amino acids. From germline, CDR1 is MNHEY and CDR2 SMNVEV (reference sequence).

The genes are TRBV5-1 and TRBJ2-3; maybe TRBD2 (5 bases). The CDR3 runs 16 residues. The V end lost 3 bases, the J end lost 5 bases, and 19 bases lay between the germline ends. Germline V gene data show CDR1 as SGHRS and CDR2 as YFSETQ. DNA of the CDR3: TGCGCCAGCAGCTCTAACCGGGCCGCCGCGGGAGATACGCAGTATTTT. Translation: CASSSNRAAAGDTQYF.

This chain connects TRBV4-1 to TRBJ2-2; D is unclear. The CDR3 covers 16 residues. Germline assignment: CDR1 MGHRA and CDR2 YSYEKL. Trimming took off 1 base at V and 1 base at J, with 10 bases between the two ends. The CDR3 bases are TGCGCCAGCAGCCAAGTCGTTAGCCGGAACACCGGGGAGCTGTTTTTT. Translation: CASSQVVSRNTGELFF.

The V call is TRBV6-4, the J call TRBJ2-2; D is perhaps TRBD2 (6 bases). This CDR3 comprises 14 residues. Germline CDR1 is MRHNA and CDR2 is SNTAGT. V was pared by 2 bases and J by 6 bases, with 10 bases between. In nucleotides, the CDR3 is TGTGCCAGCAGTGACATCCGGGGGTCCGGGGAGCTGTTTTTT. Its translation is CASSDIRGSGELFF.